Below are 24 T cell receptor beta chains sequenced from a single sample in a study of OX40 agonist ivuxolimab in advanced cancers. Profiled with immunoSEQ multiplex PCR; TCRdb holds only in-frame clones, not every one. The sample contains roughly 92,000 clones, approximately 88% of which appear only once. Specimen: CD4+ or CD8+ T cells sorted from blood, collected in a trial of the OX40 agonist ivuxolimab. The receptors stem from an adult with an advanced solid tumor such as melanoma, head and neck, liver or kidney cancer.

The chain links TRBV10-2 to TRBJ2-1; possibly TRBD1 or TRBD2 for D (5 bases each). CDR1 and CDR2 from the germline V gene are WSHSY and SAAADI. This CDR3 is built from 11 residues. Trimming removed 6 bases from V and 9 bases from J, with 9 bases in between. The CDR3 DNA reads TGCGCCAGCAGAACCGGGACTGAGCAGTTCTTC. Translating gives CASRTGTEQFF.

V is TRBV28 and J is TRBJ1-5; D unresolved. Deletions cut 6 bases from V and 6 bases from J, with 9 bases between. CDR1 MDHEN and CDR2 SYDVKM come from the germline V gene. This CDR3 has 12 residues. CDR3 nucleotides: TGTGCCAGCAGGGAATGGGTTCAGCCCCAGCATTTT. Its translation is CASREWVQPQHF.

The chain is built from TRBV25-1 and TRBJ2-3, with D unresolved. Trimming removed 2 bases at V and 5 bases at J, with 5 bases between. The CDR3 length is 12 residues. In germline, CDR1 is MGHDK, CDR2 SYGVNS. CDR3 coding DNA: TGTGCCAGCAGTGAAGCCGAAGATACGCAGTATTTT. It translates to CASSEAEDTQYF.

This chain uses TRBV9 with TRBJ2-1; 8 bases are a match to TRBD2. From germline, CDR1 is SGDLS and CDR2 YYNGEE. CDR3 length equals 14 residues. Trimming removed 4 bases from V and 8 bases from J; junction bases left unmatched: 8. CDR3 residues: CASSFSGEKDEQFF. The CDR3 DNA reads TGTGCCAGCAGCTTTAGCGGGGAGAAAGATGAGCAGTTCTTC.

The chain couples TRBV27 to TRBJ2-1; perhaps TRBD2 as D (7 bases). CDR1 is MNHEY, CDR2 SMNVEV, per germline (reference sequence). Trimming removed 6 bases at V and 6 bases at J, with 15 bases between. The CDR3 extends over 14 amino acids. CDR3 nucleotide sequence: TGTGCCAGCAGGCTCGGACTAGGGGGCAATGAGCAGTTCTTC. This codes for CASRLGLGGNEQFF.

The genes are TRBV18 and TRBJ2-2, with no clear D. Trimming removed 5 bases from V and 2 bases from J, with 12 bases in between. CDR1 KGHSH and CDR2 LQKENI come from the germline V gene. The CDR3 totals 15 residues. CDR3 nucleotides: TGTGCCAGCTCATCTAGGACGGATAACACCGGGGAGCTGTTTTTT. Amino acid sequence: CASSSRTDNTGELFF.

Here the CDR3 DNA reads TGCGCCAGCAGCATCGGACAGGGGAGTACCGGGGAGCTGTTTTTT. Amino acids: CASSIGQGSTGELFF. This sequence joins TRBV5-1 and TRBJ2-2; TRBD1 aligns across 9 bases. The CDR3 extends over 15 amino acids. The junction had 6 bases not matched to a gene; V was cut back by 4 bases and J by 5 bases. In germline, CDR1 is SGHRS, CDR2 YFSETQ.

The DNA for the CDR3 is TGTGCCAGCAGCTTCCTAGCGGGGGGGCCAGGGGAGACCCAGTACTTC. Protein product: CASSFLAGGPGETQYF. The V gene is TRBV7-9, the J gene TRBJ2-5; 12 bases fit TRBD2. This CDR3 comprises 16 residues. The germline CDR1 and CDR2 sequences are SEHNR and FQNEAQ (reference sequence). With V trimmed by 3 bases and J by 5 bases, 7 bases remained unmatched.

The chain carries TRBV9 and TRBJ1-1; D uncertain. CDR1 and CDR2 from the germline V gene are SGDLS and YYNGEE. This CDR3 has 12 residues. V was cut by 0 bases and J by 3 bases, with 3 bases left in between. As DNA, the CDR3 is TGTGCCAGCAGCGTAGGTGACACTGAAGCTTTCTTT. Its translation is CASSVGDTEAFF.

This chain links TRBV5-1 with TRBJ2-7, with D maybe TRBD2 (6 bases). V gave up 0 bases and J gave up 5 bases, with 9 bases separating them. Looked up from germline, CDR1 is SGHRS and CDR2 is YFSETQ. The CDR3 totals 13 residues. The CDR3: CASSLVLADEQYF. CDR3 coding DNA: TGCGCCAGCAGCTTGGTTTTAGCGGACGAGCAGTACTTC.

This sequence joins TRBV30 and TRBJ1-2, with 7 bases fitting TRBD1. The germline gives CDR1 GTSNPN, CDR2 SVGIG (reference sequence). The ends lost 3 bases at V and 0 bases at J; junction bases unmatched: 4. This CDR3 has 14 residues. The CDR3: CAWSRQGPNYGYTF. The CDR3 DNA is TGTGCCTGGAGCAGACAGGGCCCTAACTATGGCTACACCTTC. The entire variable domain, with the rest obtained from reference TRBV30 and TRBJ1-2, is as follows: SQTIHQWPATLVQPVGSPLSLECTVEGTSNPNLYWYRQAAGRGLQLLFYSVGIGQISSEVPQNLSASRPQDRQFILSSKKLLLSDSGFYLCAWSRQGPNYGYTFGSGTRLTVV.

The rearrangement uses TRBV2 and TRBJ2-4; D tentatively fits TRBD1 or TRBD2 (5 bases each). Trimming pared 8 bases from V and 0 bases from J, leaving 14 bases between. The CDR3 has 15 residues. Germline-derived CDR1 and CDR2 are SNHLY and FYNNEI. The CDR3 nucleotides are TGTGCCAGCTCATGGGACGGGGAAGCCAAAAACATTCAGTACTTC. It is translated as CASSWDGEAKNIQYF.

The chain carries TRBV28 and TRBJ2-7, with D hard to call. Trimming stripped 4 bases from V and 8 bases from J, with 15 bases between. Germline V gives CDR1 MDHEN, CDR2 SYDVKM. The CDR3 consists of 13 residues. CDR3 bases: TGTGCCAGCAGTTACCGACACCCGCCCCAGCAGTACTTC. Protein product: CASSYRHPPQQYF.

The J gene is TRBJ2-5, the V gene TRBV19; D unclear. The J call is in doubt because the DNA end fits TRBJ2-7 better. CDR3 length equals 16 residues. Germline V gene data show CDR1 as LNHDA and CDR2 as SQIVND (reference sequence). CDR3 sequence (DNA): TGTGCCAGTAGCGCAAACCCGGCCGGCAGTACCTACGAGCAGTACTTC. It translates to CASSANPAGSTYEQYF.

This chain uses TRBV13 with TRBJ2-7, with D uncertain. Germline CDR1 and CDR2: PRHDT and FYEKMQ (reference sequence). This CDR3 is 12 amino acids long. V lost 0 bases, J lost 3 bases, and 3 bases lay in between. The CDR3 here is CASSLGGYEQYF. The CDR3, as DNA: TGTGCCAGCAGCTTAGGGGGCTACGAGCAGTACTTC.

V is TRBV4-2 and J is TRBJ2-3, with D possibly being TRBD1 or TRBD2 (5 bases each). The CDR3 is made up of 14 amino acids. Germline V gene data show CDR1 as LGHNA and CDR2 as YNFKEQ. Trimming took off 3 bases at V and 4 bases at J, with 11 bases between the two ends. The CDR3 here is CASSQGVRSDTQYF. The CDR3 DNA sequence: TGTGCCAGCAGCCAGGGGGTAAGGTCAGATACGCAGTATTTT.

The chain uses TRBV29-1 and TRBJ2-1, with 8 nucleotides matching TRBD2. V lost 4 bases, J lost 0 bases, and 20 bases stayed unmatched. Germline loops: CDR1 SQVTM, CDR2 ANQGSEA. The CDR3 runs to 20 residues. The CDR3 bases are TGCAGCGTTGCTCCTATACCGGGACTAGTAGGGCAGAGCTCCTACAATGAGCAGTTCTTC. Protein sequence: CSVAPIPGLVGQSSYNEQFF.

This chain joins TRBV10-3 and TRBJ2-7, with 8 positions matching TRBD1. V was clipped by 6 bases and J by 3 bases; unmatched bases: 10. The CDR3 consists of 15 residues. Per the germline V gene, CDR1 is ENHRY and CDR2 is SYGVKD. The DNA of the CDR3 is TGTGCCATCAGGGACCCGGGGACAGGCCTCTACGAGCAGTACTTC. Its translation: CAIRDPGTGLYEQYF.

The CDR3 DNA reads as TGTGCCAGCAGCGTAGGGAGGCTAGCGGGACCCCAAGAGACCCAGTACTTC. As protein: CASSVGRLAGPQETQYF. This chain links TRBV9 with TRBJ2-5; 9 bases fit TRBD2. Germline CDR1 is SGDLS and CDR2 is YYNGEE. The CDR3 loop spans 17 amino acids. J gave up 1 base and V 0 bases, and 7 bases lay outside the gene matches.

This clone has a single count. CDR3 residues: CAWSPGTYGYTF. The DNA of the CDR3 is TGTGCCTGGAGTCCAGGGACCTATGGCTACACCTTC. The J gene is TRBJ1-2, the V gene TRBV30; D is possibly TRBD1 (5 bases). Germline CDR1 is GTSNPN and CDR2 is SVGIG (reference sequence). Trimming removed 2 bases at V and 4 bases at J, with 8 bases between. This CDR3 has 12 residues.

The V gene is TRBV4-1, the J gene TRBJ1-4; TRBD1 matches 7 bases. The CDR3 has 14 amino acids. V trimming: 8 bases; J trimming: 6 bases; junction bases outside the gene matches: 9. Germline loops: CDR1 MGHRA, CDR2 YSYEKL. CDR3 sequence reads: CASSQGEAYEKLFF. The CDR3 DNA reads as TGCGCCAGCTCCCAGGGGGAGGCGTATGAAAAACTGTTTTTT.

The chain carries TRBV28 and TRBJ1-2, with a tentative D call TRBD1 (6 bases). Between the trimmed V and J ends, which lost 3 bases and 4 bases, there was a span of 9 bases. This CDR3 spans 13 amino acids. Germline V gives CDR1 MDHEN, CDR2 SYDVKM. CDR3 sequence reads: CASSLGATYGYTF. CDR3 coding DNA: TGTGCCAGCAGTTTGGGGGCCACCTATGGCTACACCTTC.

The V call is TRBV28, the J call TRBJ1-4; no firm D call. The V and J ends lost 6 bases and 8 bases respectively, with 13 bases between them. The CDR3 length is 13 residues. Germline V CDR1 and CDR2: MDHEN, SYDVKM. The CDR3 spells CASRGARGEKLFF. The CDR3 DNA reads TGTGCCAGCAGGGGAGCCCGAGGAGAAAAACTGTTTTTT.

The chain couples TRBV13 to TRBJ2-7; D is possibly TRBD1 (5 bases). The V and J ends lost 5 bases and 0 bases respectively, with 8 bases between them. This CDR3 is built from 13 residues. Per the germline V gene, CDR1 is PRHDT and CDR2 is FYEKMQ (reference sequence). The CDR3 region has the DNA TGTGCCAGCAGCCAGACAGCCTCCTACGAGCAGTACTTC. This translates into CASSQTASYEQYF.